The clone carrying this T cell receptor beta chain occurred a few times. Original data processing: A per-sample median of about 96,000 TCRs was observed, with counts ranging from roughly 23,224 to 700,000. A single record per CDR3 protein comes from TCRdb applying MiXCR to the RACE reads. The V and J calls were determined by TCRdb, not by the authors. The sample holds 85,000 or so distinct CDR3 sequences, around 10% seen once. CDR3 length: 16 residues. Germline lookup yields CDR1 SGHTA and CDR2 FQGTGA. The V gene end was trimmed by 5 bases and the J gene end by 1 base; junction bases not matched to a gene: 3. These data are taken from a study of human T cells and chemical hapten exposure. Turning to the study itself: How much TCR each sample yielded varied, mostly because pooled library volumes differed slightly.

The time point: patch test 2, 6 weeks after DPC sensitization. Treatment defined: therapeutic diphenylcyclopropenone sensitization with weekly scalp DPC. This material consisted of whole blood, taken in connection with sensitization to the hapten diphenylcyclopropenone (DPC). The chain uses TRBV7-3 and TRBJ2-6; 9 positions agree with TRBD1. This sequence was found in a man aged 18 to 30 with alopecia areata. Some clones in this sample may be carry-over from other donors' samples. CDR3 DNA sequence: TGTGCCAGCAGCCCGGGACAGGGATCTGGGGCCAACGTCCTGACTTTC. It translates to CASSPGQGSGANVLTF.